Listed below are T cell receptor beta chains from one sample, sequenced in a study of cytotoxic CD8 clonotypes in ibrutinib-treated CLL. The table came from immunoSEQ multiplex PCR; TCRdb's copy has only in-frame clones and leaves some out. Counted here are about 16,000 clones, about 65% occurring once; the ten biggest clones make up approximately 20%. The sample here was PBMCs, taken before ibrutinib treatment. The receptors were gathered from a human donor with chronic lymphocytic leukemia. Both conserved end residues are part of each CDR3. The D gene is left open where the match is weak. Expanded clones get a size class; other rows say once, few or many, or leave the size out.

v_call	d_call	clone_size	j_call	cdr3_nt	cdr3_aa
TRBV2	TRBD1	.	TRBJ2-2	TGTGCCAGCAGTCGACAGGGTACCGGGGAGCTGTTTTTT	CASSRQGTGELFF
TRBV29-1	.	.	TRBJ2-7	TGCAGCGTTCTGGGGGGCTCCTACGAGCAGTACTTC	CSVLGGSYEQYF
TRBV11-2	.	.	TRBJ1-6	TGTGCCAGCAGCTTATATGGAGGGAATTCACCCCTCCACTTT	CASSLYGGNSPLHF
TRBV4-1	.	.	TRBJ2-1	TGCGCCAGCAGCAGAGGCCGGAATGAGCAGTTCTTC	CASSRGRNEQFF
TRBV25-1	.	.	TRBJ1-1	TGTGCCAGCGATCTAGGGGGGAATGAAGCTTTCTTT	CASDLGGNEAFF
TRBV9	TRBD1	.	TRBJ2-7	TGTGCCAGCAGCGTGAGGACCGGGACAGGGTTCGGCGAGCAGTACTTC	CASSVRTGTGFGEQYF
TRBV7-2	TRBD2	.	TRBJ2-1	TGTGCCAGCAGCCCTTTAGCGGGGACTTCCTACAATGAGCAGTTCTTC	CASSPLAGTSYNEQFF
TRBV7-9	.	.	TRBJ2-6	TGTGCCAGCAGCTTAGATTGGGGCTCTGGGGCCAACGTCCTGACTTTC	CASSLDWGSGANVLTF
TRBV5-1	.	.	TRBJ1-1	TGCGCCAGCAGCTTGGGAACTGAAGCTTTCTTT	CASSLGTEAFF
TRBV4-2	TRBD1	few	TRBJ1-6	TGTGCCAGCAGCCAAGCGGCGGGACAGGGGAATTCACCCCTCCACTTT	CASSQAAGQGNSPLHF
TRBV6-1	.	once	TRBJ2-7	TGTGCCAGCAGCTTCTGGGGGTTTCTCTTGTACGAGCAGTACTTC	CASSFWGFLLYEQYF
TRBV7-6	.	few	TRBJ2-7	TGTGCCAGCAGCTCCGACCGCCCTCCCTACGAGCAGTACTTC	CASSSDRPPYEQYF
TRBV9	TRBD1	.	TRBJ2-1	TGTGCCAGCAGCGTAGGACAGGGGGGGTACAATGAGCAGTTCTTC	CASSVGQGGYNEQFF